This T cell receptor beta chain is drawn from a study of shared clonotypes between healthy human individuals (dated by TCRdb to 2020 to 2022). A note on the overall study: The cohort included a few men and a couple of women between 18 and 49 years of age. For each donor, three plates each were used for CD4 naive and CD4 memory, two plates were used for CD8 naive, and one plate was used for CD8 memory. To increase sequencing depth and limit assay-specific biases, different laboratories used diverse techniques to prepare libraries and sequence TCR repertoires. Between about 0.94 and 8.9 billion PBMCs per donor were obtained by leukapheresis. The study deeply sequenced blood TCR repertoires of several healthy adults to estimate repertoire size and the extent of clonotype sharing between individuals. Study-level results and caveats: Larger estimated clonotype richness was generally found for naive subsets than for memory subsets. Sampling was restricted to blood, and TCR repertoires in tissue are likely to differ from TCR repertoires in blood. Incomplete sequencing was indicated by rarefaction of sorted-subset datasets, despite the large sequencing depth. Clonotypes shared by all four sorted-subset donors showed higher generation probabilities than non-shared clonotypes. The small number of donors limited the genetic and exposure-history diversity represented. Based on pairwise subsampling, the degree of clonotype sharing among donors was expected to be affected by sequencing depth. Across a few donors, approximately 5% of naive CD4, approximately 3.6% of naive CD8, 2.3% of memory CD4, and under 0.45% of memory CD8 clonotypes were shared.

Donors were healthy HIV-negative adults with no recently reported acute infections or vaccinations. Every donor was a Caucasian adult residing in Nashville, Tennessee, USA. Magnetic negative selection was used to enrich CD4+ T cells, after which naive cells were positively selected on CD45RA and the negative fraction became the memory subset. Blood was obtained by leukapheresis, after which PBMCs were separated by Ficoll-Histopaque density gradient centrifugation and cryopreserved in liquid nitrogen vapor phase. Analytical flow cytometry was used to check the purity and quantity of each magnetically sorted T cell population. From each sorted fraction, genomic DNA was isolated and quantified by UV absorbance on a Nanodrop 2000c. TCR CDR3 regions were amplified from genomic DNA by multiplex PCR using the deep immunoSEQ assay. Genomic DNA extracted from each cell subset was distributed evenly over all wells of several immunoSEQ 96-well plates, and each plate served as one replicate. For sorted subsets, around 200 ng genomic DNA, equal to tens of thousands of T cell genomes, was loaded into each replicate PCR. Purified libraries were measured with a Qubit 3.0 fluorometer, size-checked on a Bioanalyzer 2100, and measured again with the KAPA Library Quantification kit. Each immunoSEQ 96-well plate was sequenced on its own single-read 150-cycle Illumina NextSeq 550 flow cell. The authors' pipeline ran thus. Because only junctional sequences without quality scores were contained in the immunoSEQ output, filtering matching that applied to full-length reads could not be performed. Sequences were annotated with PyIR, a Python wrapper for IgBLAST v1.9, using IMGT germline references to assign V/J genes and CDR3. Reads with weak V/J assignments (E-value above 1e-6), missing CDR3, stop codons, out-of-frame junctions, or ambiguous translated residues were removed. V3J clonotypes were defined as sequences sharing an identical inferred V gene, J gene, and CDR3 amino acid sequence. Percentage overlap between repertoires was computed as shared unique clonotypes divided by the size of the smaller repertoire. Three approaches were used to assess repertoire richness: RTK rarefaction, the Chao1 estimator, and Recon v2.1 estimates of unobserved clonotypes. For all TCRbeta clonotypes obtained by the gDNA method from several donors, generation probabilities were computed with OLGA. TCRdb retrieved this table from immuneACCESS and kept in-frame rearrangements only. Not all clones are present; in checked studies, unresolved V genes account for under half, and no reason is known for the remainder. That table furnishes V, J and clone size, whereas the DNA furnished D and trimming. Counted in this sample were more than 1 million clones; more than 75% of them appeared once. 0.52% of the sample belongs to the ten largest clones.

This clone was counted between two and nine times. Its binding antigen is unknown. Per-base qualities were not stored, and no clone one base away is much larger. The receptor was derived from a man between 18 and 29 years old in good health. Some clones in this sample may be carry-over from other donors' samples. Material for sequencing was memory CD4+ T cells from PBMCs. Per the publication, the cell subset or site label means: CD45RA-negative fraction.

The sequenced DNA: TGTGCCATCAGTGACCCCAAGGGGGAGACCCAGTACTTC. Its product reads: CAISDPKGETQYF. The sequence is built from TRBV10-3 and TRBJ2-5; the D segment could be TRBD1, given 5 matching bases. V drops 3 bases and J drops 5 bases, leaving 10 bases in between. Taken from the germline V gene, the CDR1 and CDR2 loops are ENHRY and SYGVKD. Measured from the cysteine to the phenylalanine, the CDR3 is 13 residues long. Only the CDR3 DNA stays, 39 bases, in frame from base 1.